The entry below gives a single T cell receptor (beta chain) sequence along with its context. The data were taken from a study of T cell changes during pregnancy in multiple sclerosis. The method was immunoSEQ multiplex PCR; TCRdb's version includes in-frame clones alone and lacks a portion of them. Of over 60,000 clones listed, 75% to 95% were seen once; the top ten hold about 0.31%. The trim removed 4 bases at V and 5 bases at J, leaving 10 bases unmatched. Germline CDR1 LGHNA, CDR2 YSLEER. The CDR3 contains 16 residues. The gene calls are TRBV4-3 and TRBJ1-2, with 10 bases identical to TRBD1. Specimen: CD4+ T cells from peripheral blood mononuclear cells, collected in the third trimester of pregnancy. The clonotype was recovered from a female donor in good health, enrolled as a control in a pregnancy study. CDR3: CASSLGTGTGAYGYTF. The CDR3 DNA is TGCGCCAGCAGCCTCGGGACCGGGACAGGGGCTTATGGCTACACCTTC.